The clone carrying this T cell receptor (beta chain) was found a few times. What it binds is not known. The CDR3 spans 16 residues. Trimming removed 6 bases from V and 0 bases from J, with 16 bases in between. This specimen comes from a study of human T cells and chemical hapten exposure. Time point: patch test 3, about 24 weeks after DPC sensitization. Regarding treatment: therapeutic diphenylcyclopropenone sensitization with weekly scalp DPC. Study outcomes and limitations: Each of the donors had alopecia, so their immune responses may not resemble those of healthy people.

From the RACE reads, TCRdb called clonotypes with MiXCR, one entry per CDR3 protein. The sample lists tens of thousands of distinct CDR3 sequences, around 10% seen once, with 1.4% in the top ten. This chain uses TRBV12-3 or TRBV12-4 with TRBJ2-3; D possibly corresponds to TRBD2 (6 bases). Sequencing was performed on whole blood, taken in connection with sensitization to the hapten diphenylcyclopropenone (DPC). This clonotype originated in a woman between 45 and 60 years old with alopecia areata. Some clones in this sample may be carry-over from other donors' samples. CDR3 protein: CASSARGDGSTDTQYF. In DNA form, the CDR3 reads TGTGCCAGCAGCGCACGCGGGGACGGTAGCACAGATACGCAGTATTTT.